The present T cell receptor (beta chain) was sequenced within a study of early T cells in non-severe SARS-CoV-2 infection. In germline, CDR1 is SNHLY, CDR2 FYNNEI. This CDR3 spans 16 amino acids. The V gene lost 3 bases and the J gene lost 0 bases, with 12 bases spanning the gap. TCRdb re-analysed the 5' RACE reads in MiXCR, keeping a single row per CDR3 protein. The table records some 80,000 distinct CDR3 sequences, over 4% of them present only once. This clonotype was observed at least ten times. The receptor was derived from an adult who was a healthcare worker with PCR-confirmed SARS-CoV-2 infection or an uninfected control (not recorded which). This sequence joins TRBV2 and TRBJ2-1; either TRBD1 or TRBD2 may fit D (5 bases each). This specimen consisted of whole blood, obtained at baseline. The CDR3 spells CASSDPGASSYNEQFF. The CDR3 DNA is TGTGCCAGCAGTGATCCCGGGGCTAGCTCCTACAATGAGCAGTTCTTC.